This T cell receptor (beta chain) is drawn from a study of T cell changes during pregnancy in multiple sclerosis. TCRdb's copy holds only in-frame clones and misses some; the assay was immunoSEQ multiplex PCR. Of some 40,000 clones in the sample, roughly 91% were seen once. CDR1 and CDR2 from the germline V gene are SGHRS and YFSETQ. The CDR3 spans 15 residues. V lost 6 bases to trimming and J lost 1 base, with 16 bases between them. This sequence joins TRBV5-1 and TRBJ1-1; D gene uncertain. The sequence came from a female donor with multiple sclerosis, enrolled in a pregnancy study. The input for sequencing was CD4+ T cells from peripheral blood mononuclear cells, taken in the first trimester of pregnancy. The CDR3 loop is CASNSLPGRNTEAFF. In DNA form, the CDR3 reads TGCGCCAGCAACTCCCTGCCTGGGAGGAACACTGAAGCTTTCTTT.